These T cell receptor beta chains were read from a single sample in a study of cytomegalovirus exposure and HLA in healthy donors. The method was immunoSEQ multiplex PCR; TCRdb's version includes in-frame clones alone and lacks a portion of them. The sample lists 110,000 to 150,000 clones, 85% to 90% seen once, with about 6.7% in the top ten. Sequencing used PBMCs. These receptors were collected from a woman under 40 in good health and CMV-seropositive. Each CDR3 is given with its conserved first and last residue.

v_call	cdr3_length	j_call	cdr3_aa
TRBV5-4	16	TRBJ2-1	CASSSLTSAAYNEQFF
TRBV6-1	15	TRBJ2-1	CASALGEVAYNEQFF
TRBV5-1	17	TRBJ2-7	CASSLGGYRTGGDEQYF
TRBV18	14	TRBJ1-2	CASSDSGTNYGYTF
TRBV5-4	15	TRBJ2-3	CASSLALRGTDTQYF
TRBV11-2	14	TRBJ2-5	CASSWTGGEETQYF
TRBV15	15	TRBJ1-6	CATSGDRGYNSPLHF
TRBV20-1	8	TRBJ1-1	CSLTEAFF
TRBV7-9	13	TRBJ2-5	CASSFRGPETQYF
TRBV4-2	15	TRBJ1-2	CASSQPRQGGGGYTF
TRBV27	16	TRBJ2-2	CASRKVRDYHTGELFF
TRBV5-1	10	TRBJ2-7	CASGTTGLDF
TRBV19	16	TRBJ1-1	CASSFSLGLMNTEAFF
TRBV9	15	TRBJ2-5	CASSESSGFSETQYF
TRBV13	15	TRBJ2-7	CASSPQGQGSYEQYF
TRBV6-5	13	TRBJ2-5	CASSGHLQETQYF
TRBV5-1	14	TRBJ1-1	CASSRGAGNTEAFF
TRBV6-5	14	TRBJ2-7	CASSPSGTDYEQYF
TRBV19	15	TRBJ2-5	CASSIVTSGMETQYF
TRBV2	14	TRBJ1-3	CASRQTGEGNTIYF
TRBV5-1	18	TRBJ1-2	CASSPGTGGTGSGYGYTF
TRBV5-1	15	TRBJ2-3	CASRSWDSFTDTQYF
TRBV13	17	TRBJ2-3	CASSLRLAGISTDTQYF
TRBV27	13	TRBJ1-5	CASSPQGNQPQHF
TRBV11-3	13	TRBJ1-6	CASSWRINSPLHF
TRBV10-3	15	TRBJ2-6	CATTSGMGGANVLTF
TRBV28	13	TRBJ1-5	CASSGGGNQPQHF
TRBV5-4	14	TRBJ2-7	CASSSPGTTGEQYF
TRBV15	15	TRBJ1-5	CATSRDRAGNQPQHF
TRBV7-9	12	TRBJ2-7	CASSDRAGQGYF
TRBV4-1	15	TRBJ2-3	CASSQEPGRADTQYF
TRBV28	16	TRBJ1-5	CASIPLGDRVNQPQHF
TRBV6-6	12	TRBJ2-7	CASSQRQGWQYF
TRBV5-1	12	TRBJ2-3	CASSLFGTPSYF
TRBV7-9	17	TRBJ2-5	CASSAARRGIRKETQYF
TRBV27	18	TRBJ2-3	CASSQLLLSGGVTDTQYF
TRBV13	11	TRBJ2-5	CASTGGETQYF
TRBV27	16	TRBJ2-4	CASRSPGAGAYYIQYF
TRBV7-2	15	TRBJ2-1	CASSPPGQGGHEQFF
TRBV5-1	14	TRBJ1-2	CASSAGTGLYGYTF
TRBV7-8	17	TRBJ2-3	CASSKELAGLSTDTQYF
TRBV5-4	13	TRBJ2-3	CASFVTGTVTQYF
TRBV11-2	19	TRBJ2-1	CASSLLAPKTSGRVTEQFF
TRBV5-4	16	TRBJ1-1	CASSLAGGFEHGAAFF
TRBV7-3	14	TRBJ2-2	CASSLGARTGELFF
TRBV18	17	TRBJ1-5	CASSLSRQGAGNQPQHF
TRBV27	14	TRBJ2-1	CASSLVQGGYEQFF
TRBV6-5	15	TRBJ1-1	CASSYSRQVNTEAFF
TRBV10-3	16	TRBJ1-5	CAISEWYRDSNQPQHF
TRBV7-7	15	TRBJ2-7	CASSSRTGEAYEQYF
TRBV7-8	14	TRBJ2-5	CASRAIGRLETQYF
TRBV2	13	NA	CASSWGGRGEQYF
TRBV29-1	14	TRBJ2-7	CSVQGGGQSYEQYF
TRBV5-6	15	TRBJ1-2	CASSWDRGSNYGYTF
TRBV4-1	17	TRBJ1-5	CASSQDRYRQGNQPQHF